The clone carrying this TCR beta chain came up once. As yet, its antigen is unknown. This record belongs to a study of PD-L1 blockade in urothelial cancer. Study-wide findings and caveats: Greater 3-week expansion of tumor-associated blood clones was recorded for durable-benefit patients.

Time point in this sample: pretreatment peripheral blood. Patient sample counts ranged from 1 to 8, pretreatment and on-treatment. The CDR3 contains 12 residues. Looked up from germline, CDR1 is LNHDA and CDR2 is SQIVND (reference sequence). Losses at the gene ends were 5 bases for V and 16 bases for J; bases not matched to a gene: 9. Clones were read by immunoSEQ multiplex PCR, and TCRdb kept only the in-frame ones, dropping some. Among around 60,000 clones listed, 81% were seen once. The starting material was PBMCs, obtained around atezolizumab (anti-PD-L1) treatment. J is TRBJ2-1 and V is TRBV19, with 9 bases fitting TRBD1. The TCR comes from a man in his 70s with urothelial cancer. CDR3 protein: CASSPGQGRQFF. The CDR3 DNA sequence: TGTGCCAGTAGTCCCGGACAGGGGCGACAATTCTTC.